These 12 T cell receptor beta chains share one sample of origin, sequenced in a study of T cell changes during pregnancy in multiple sclerosis. Clones were sequenced by immunoSEQ multiplex PCR, and TCRdb holds only the in-frame ones, with some missing. This table holds 89,000 or so clones, around 90% found once. The sequenced sample was PBMCs, obtained in the first trimester of pregnancy. The receptor source for this set is a female donor in good health, serving as a control in a pregnancy study. Some clones in this sample may be carry-over from other donors' samples.

V usage is TRBV7-9 and J usage is TRBJ2-7; D is undetermined. This CDR3 contains 11 residues. V lost 3 bases and J lost 3, with 3 bases in between. In germline, CDR1 is SEHNR, CDR2 FQNEAQ (reference sequence). The CDR3: CASSFSYEQYF. CDR3 coding DNA: TGTGCCAGCAGCTTCAGCTACGAGCAGTACTTC.

The chain combines TRBV2 with TRBJ2-2, with 9 bases that match TRBD2. This CDR3 is 15 amino acids long. V was clipped by 8 bases and J by 7 bases; unmatched bases: 11. Germline V gives CDR1 SNHLY, CDR2 FYNNEI. CDR3 sequence reads: CASGQAGGTSGELFF. CDR3 DNA sequence: TGTGCCAGCGGGCAAGCGGGAGGAACTAGCGGGGAGCTGTTTTTT. Complete variable domain (other parts from reference TRBV2 and TRBJ2-2): EPEVTQTPSHQVTQMGQEVILRCVPISNHLYFYWYRQILGQKVEFLVSFYNNEISEKSEIFDDQFSVERPDGSNFTLKIRSTKLEDSAMYFCASGQAGGTSGELFFGEGSRLTVL.

The chain combines TRBV9 with TRBJ2-3; D may be TRBD1 (5 bases). This CDR3 is built from 14 residues. V was pared by 2 bases and J by 2 bases, with 9 bases between. Germline values: CDR1 SGDLS, CDR2 YYNGEE. The CDR3 bases are TGTGCCAGCAGCGTCCGACAGACCACAGATACGCAGTATTTT. This sequence encodes CASSVRQTTDTQYF.

The chain has TRBV29-1 and TRBJ1-1; D might be TRBD1 (6 bases). The V end was cut by 4 bases, the J end by 1 base, with 16 bases between. CDR1 is SQVTM and CDR2 is ANQGSEA in the germline V gene. This CDR3 comprises 15 residues. The CDR3, as DNA: TGCAGCGTTGTTGGGCAGGTGGGGGCGAACACTGAAGCTTTCTTT. This codes for CSVVGQVGANTEAFF. The variable domain in full, with the rest retrieved from reference TRBV29-1 and TRBJ1-1, is SAVISQKPSRDICQRGTSLTIQCQVDSQVTMMFWYRQQPGQSLTLIATANQGSEATYESGFVIDKFPISRPNLTFSTLTVSNMSPEDSSIYLCSVVGQVGANTEAFFGQGTRLTVV.

About this clone itself: Additional DNA sequences in this sample encode the identical CDR3. The chain couples TRBV27 to TRBJ1-2, with 7 nucleotides matching TRBD1. The CDR3 contains 13 residues. Germline V gene lookup returns CDR1 MNHEY and CDR2 SMNVEV (reference sequence). The ends lost 5 bases at V and 5 bases at J; junction bases unmatched: 5. Written as DNA, the CDR3 is TGTGCCAGCAGTCCTCGGACAGGATATGGCTACACCTTC. Amino acids: CASSPRTGYGYTF.

V is TRBV4-1 and J is TRBJ2-3, with D perhaps TRBD2 (5 bases). Trimming took off 3 bases at V and 0 bases at J, with 10 bases between the two ends. This CDR3 has 15 residues. The germline V gene encodes CDR1 MGHRA and CDR2 YSYEKL. Written as DNA, the CDR3 is TGCGCCAGCAGCCAGCACGGGGTTAGCACAGATACGCAGTATTTT. Amino acids: CASSQHGVSTDTQYF.

The chain has TRBV28 and TRBJ2-3; D gene ambiguous. In germline, CDR1 is MDHEN, CDR2 SYDVKM. The CDR3 is 14 amino acids. Trimming left V 5 bases short and J 8 bases short, with 17 bases between. CDR3 loop: CASSNYPRYLTQYF. The CDR3 DNA sequence: TGTGCCAGCAGTAATTACCCGAGATATCTTACGCAGTATTTT.

V is TRBV28 and J is TRBJ2-3, with D possibly matching TRBD1 (5 bases). The CDR3 loop spans 12 amino acids. The germline V gene has CDR1 MDHEN and CDR2 SYDVKM. Trimming left V 5 bases short and J 4 bases short, with 7 bases between. The CDR3 DNA sequence: TGTGCCAGCAGTCAGGGCGCAGATACGCAGTATTTT. Translation: CASSQGADTQYF.

The table lists this clone with a count of one. In nucleotides, the CDR3 is TGTGCCAGCAGCGTAGCTTCGGGGCGGGGGCCCCGCGATACGCAGTATTTT. This encodes CASSVASGRGPRDTQYF. The V and J genes are TRBV9 and TRBJ2-3; D might be TRBD2 (7 bases). Germline V gene data show CDR1 as SGDLS and CDR2 as YYNGEE. The CDR3 loop spans 17 amino acids. V lost 0 bases, J lost 6 bases, and 20 bases lay in between.

CDR3 in amino acids: CASSEPLRGYSNQPQHF. The CDR3 DNA sequence: TGTGCCAGCAGTGAACCCCTACGAGGATATAGCAATCAGCCCCAGCATTTT. This chain connects TRBV6-1 to TRBJ1-5, with D uncertain. This CDR3 comprises 17 residues. Germline values: CDR1 MNHNS, CDR2 SASEGT. Trimming stripped 2 bases from V and 0 bases from J, with 14 bases between.

The chain carries TRBV4-1 and TRBJ1-6; D gene uncertain. This CDR3 is built from 14 residues. V lost 1 base and J 6 bases, leaving 7 bases between the germline ends. Germline assignment: CDR1 MGHRA and CDR2 YSYEKL. The CDR3 reads CASSQVNSNSPLHF. The DNA of the CDR3 is TGCGCCAGCAGCCAAGTTAACTCTAATTCACCCCTCCACTTT.

V gene TRBV6-6 combines with J gene TRBJ1-5, with no clear D. The CDR3 covers 13 residues. From germline, CDR1 is MNHNY and CDR2 SVGAGI (reference sequence). With 2 bases removed from V and 4 bases from J, the gap between germline ends came to 6 bases. This chain's CDR3 is CASSYGQNQPQHF. The DNA of the CDR3 is TGTGCCAGCAGTTACGGGCAGAATCAGCCCCAGCATTTT.